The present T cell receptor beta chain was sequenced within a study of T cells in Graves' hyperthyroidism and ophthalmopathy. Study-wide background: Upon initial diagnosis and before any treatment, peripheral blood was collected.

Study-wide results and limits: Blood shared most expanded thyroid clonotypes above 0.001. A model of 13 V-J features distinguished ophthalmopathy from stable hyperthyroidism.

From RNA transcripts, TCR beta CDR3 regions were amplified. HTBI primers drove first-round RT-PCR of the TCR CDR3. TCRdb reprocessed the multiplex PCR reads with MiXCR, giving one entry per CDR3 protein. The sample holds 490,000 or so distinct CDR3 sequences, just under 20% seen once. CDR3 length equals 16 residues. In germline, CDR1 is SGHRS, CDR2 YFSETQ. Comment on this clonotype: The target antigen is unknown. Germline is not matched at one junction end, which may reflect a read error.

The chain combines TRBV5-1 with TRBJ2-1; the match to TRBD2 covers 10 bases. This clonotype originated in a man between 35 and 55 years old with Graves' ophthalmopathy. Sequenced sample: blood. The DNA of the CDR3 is TGCGCCGGCAGCTTGGCACTAGCGGGGTTCTACAATGAGCAGTTCTTC. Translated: CAGSLALAGFYNEQFF.